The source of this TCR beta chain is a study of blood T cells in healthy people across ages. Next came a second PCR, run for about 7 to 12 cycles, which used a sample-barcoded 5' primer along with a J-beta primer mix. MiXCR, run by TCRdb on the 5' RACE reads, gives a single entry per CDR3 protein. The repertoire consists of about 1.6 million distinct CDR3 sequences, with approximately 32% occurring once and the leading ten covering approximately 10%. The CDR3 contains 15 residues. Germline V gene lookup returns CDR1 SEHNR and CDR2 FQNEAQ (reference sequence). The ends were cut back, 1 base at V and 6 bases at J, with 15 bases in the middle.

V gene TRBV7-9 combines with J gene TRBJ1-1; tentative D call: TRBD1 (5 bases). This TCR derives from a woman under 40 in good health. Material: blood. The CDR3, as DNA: TGTGCCAGCAGCTTAGTCTCAGGGACCACTCCTGAAGCTTTCTTT. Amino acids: CASSLVSGTTPEAFF.